This T cell receptor (beta chain) was profiled in a study of molecular identifiers for immune sequencing clone quantification. TCRdb used MiXCR to reprocess the PCR reads, holding one entry per CDR3 protein. The table records under 600,000 distinct CDR3 sequences, around 23% of them present only once. This clonotype was recorded a few times. Its antigen remains unknown. RNA fractions of 10%, 30% or 50% and 20,000 to 1,000,000 sorted cells were the source of naive CD8 libraries. Sorting captured naive CD8 T cells as CD8+CD4-CCR7+CD45RA+. Broader study findings: Whereas clones above 20 RNA copies held under 1% of naive-cell molecules, they held over 97% of effector molecules.

The CDR3 consists of 13 residues. Germline V gene data show CDR1 as LNHDA and CDR2 as SQIVND (reference sequence). V was pared by 5 bases and J by 7 bases, with 12 bases between. Sequenced input: naive CD8+ T cells from blood, with Jurkat cell RNA spiked in. Subset reported: FACS-sorted CD8+CD4-CCR7+CD45RA+ naive T cells. The chain links TRBV19 to TRBJ1-5; a weak D match, TRBD1 (5 bases). The origin of this receptor is a human donor in good health. Some libraries in this study had Jurkat cell RNA spiked in. CDR3 protein: CASSWGRLQPQHF. The DNA for the CDR3 is TGTGCCAGTAGTTGGGGCAGGCTCCAGCCCCAGCATTTT.